This T cell receptor (beta chain) stems from a study of blood T cell repertoires in COVID-19. Study background: COVID-19 samples collected from the United States, Italy and Spain covered acute and convalescent phases. T cells, B-cell-depleted T cells, or PBMCs supplied cDNA or gDNA.

Sequencing was performed with immunoSEQ multiplex PCR; in TCRdb, only in-frame clones are kept and a portion is missing. The sample records 150,000 or so clones, around nine tenths being singletons. Germline V gene lookup returns CDR1 SGHAT and CDR2 FQNNGV. The CDR3 totals 16 residues. The trim removed 1 base at V and 1 base at J, leaving 2 bases unmatched. While infection was still active, Seattle patients were enrolled and then followed longitudinally. This chain uses TRBV11-2 with TRBJ2-1; the match to TRBD2 covers 9 bases. The sequenced sample consisted of peripheral blood. The source of this sequence is a woman in her 70s with COVID-19, enrolled during active disease. The chain's CDR3 is CASSLGLAGSYNEQFF. The CDR3 DNA is TGTGCCAGCAGCTTAGGGCTAGCGGGGTCCTACAATGAGCAGTTCTTC.